This T cell receptor (beta chain) appears in the sequencing data of a study of molecular identifiers for immune sequencing clone quantification. Germline trimming cut 5 bases from V and 5 bases from J; bases unmatched to any gene: 9. The CDR3 length is 15 residues. TCRdb re-derived calls from the PCR reads in MiXCR, one entry per CDR3 protein. The sample shows more than 450,000 distinct CDR3 sequences, around 23% of them seen only once. Sorted naive CD8 T cells were those defined as CD8+CD4-CCR7+CD45RA+. The receptor comes from a human donor in good health. Some libraries in this study had Jurkat cell RNA spiked in. The chain employs TRBV12-3 or TRBV12-4 and TRBJ1-1; 9 nucleotides agree with TRBD1. The specimen was naive CD8+ T cells from blood, with Jurkat cell RNA spiked in. The sample's subset: FACS-sorted CD8+CD4-CCR7+CD45RA+ naive T cells. CDR3: CASSHAQGASTEAFF. CDR3 nucleotide sequence: TGTGCCAGCAGTCATGCACAGGGGGCCTCGACTGAAGCTTTCTTT.